A few counts support the clone carrying this T cell receptor beta chain. The CDR3 sequence is 13 residues long. Trimming left V 10 bases short and J 4 bases short, with 14 bases between. Germline V CDR1 and CDR2: WSHSY, SAAADI. Constant-region reverse primers amplified full-length variable regions, followed by semi-nested Nested Universal Primer A PCR. TCRdb reprocessed the 5' RACE reads via MiXCR and lists one record per CDR3 protein. The sample shows some 37,000 distinct CDR3 sequences, around 18% of them seen only once. V and J are TRBV10-2 and TRBJ1-3, with a possible D match to TRBD1 (5 bases). Sequencing was carried out using naive CD4+ T cells sorted from a lymph node. As to subset: naive CD4+ T cells, CD4+CD45RA+CD25-. The clonotype was recovered from a female donor with breast cancer. The CDR3 sequence is CATLGTDGNTIYF. The CDR3 region has the DNA TGCGCCACCCTGGGGACCGACGGAAACACCATATATTTT.